Below, 32 T cell receptor beta chains from the same sample are listed, as sequenced in a study of cytomegalovirus exposure and HLA in healthy donors. The PCR used 60 Vbeta and 13 Jbeta primers. Libraries were prepared by immunoSEQ multiplex PCR; TCRdb keeps only in-frame clonotypes and omits some of them. Here the sample spans 140,000 to 150,000 clones, under 85% being singletons. Sequenced: PBMCs. These receptors originate from a woman in her thirties or forties in good health and CMV-seropositive.

The rearrangement uses TRBV5-1 and TRBJ1-2; D might be TRBD1 (5 bases). The CDR3 totals 14 residues. Germline CDR1 reads SGHRS; CDR2 reads YFSETQ. V lost 6 bases, J lost 1 base, and 13 bases lay in between. CDR3: CASNPDRDNYGYTF. The DNA of the CDR3 is TGCGCCAGCAACCCCGACAGAGATAACTATGGCTACACCTTC.

This sequence joins TRBV30 and TRBJ1-2; maybe TRBD1 (5 bases). Germline V gene lookup returns CDR1 GTSNPN and CDR2 SVGIG (reference sequence). V was clipped by 0 bases and J by 4 bases, with 15 bases between them. The CDR3 totals 15 residues. The CDR3 is CAWSVPRGDFYGYTF. The CDR3, as DNA: TGTGCCTGGAGTGTACCTCGGGGGGACTTCTATGGCTACACCTTC. The full variable domain, its missing parts supplied by reference TRBV30 and TRBJ1-2, is SQTIHQWPATLVQPVGSPLSLECTVEGTSNPNLYWYRQAAGRGLQLLFYSVGIGQISSEVPQNLSASRPQDRQFILSSKKLLLSDSGFYLCAWSVPRGDFYGYTFGSGTRLTVV.

CDR3 coding DNA: TGCGCCAGCAGACCAGGGCTAGCGGACACTGAAGCTTTCTTT. Protein sequence: CASRPGLADTEAFF. The chain couples TRBV5-1 to TRBJ1-1; TRBD1 is a possible D gene (5 bases). The CDR3 runs 14 residues. CDR1 and CDR2 from the germline V gene are SGHRS and YFSETQ. V was pared by 5 bases and J by 3 bases, with 14 bases between.

The CDR3, as DNA: TGTGCCAGCACCCAACAGCGGGGTACCAACTATGGCTACACCTTC. It codes for CASTQQRGTNYGYTF. The chain combines TRBV6-5 with TRBJ1-2, with unresolved D. V shed 7 bases and J shed 2 bases, with 17 bases lying between them. The CDR3 spans 15 residues. CDR1 is MNHEY, CDR2 SVGAGI, per germline.

The J gene is TRBJ2-7, the V gene TRBV6-1; weak D call: TRBD1 (6 bases). V was pared by 6 bases and J by 0 bases, with 12 bases between. The CDR3 consists of 14 residues. CDR1 is MNHNS and CDR2 is SASEGT in the germline V gene. The CDR3 loop reads CASSLRGNSYEQYF. In DNA, the CDR3 is TGTGCCAGCAGCCTCAGGGGCAACTCCTACGAGCAGTACTTC.

The chain links TRBV5-1 to TRBJ2-2; 8 bases align to TRBD2. After removal of 0 bases from V and 3 bases from J, the junction contained 7 bases not matched to a gene. CDR3 size: 17 residues. The germline V gene encodes CDR1 SGHRS and CDR2 YFSETQ. As DNA, the CDR3 is TGCGCCAGCAGCTTGGTCGGCGGGGGGAAGGACACCGGGGAGCTGTTTTTT. Encoded protein: CASSLVGGGKDTGELFF.

The V gene is TRBV5-1, the J gene TRBJ1-1, with 8 nucleotides matching TRBD1. The CDR3 runs to 15 residues. Germline CDR1 reads SGHRS; CDR2 reads YFSETQ. Trimming took 3 bases from V and 11 from J; bases not matched to a gene: 15. Here the CDR3 DNA reads TGCGCCAGCAGCTCCAGGAACACTGGACAGGGCCCGGCTTTCTTT. Protein product: CASSSRNTGQGPAFF.

The CDR3 region is CASSSGGQTGELFF. Here the CDR3 DNA reads TGTGCCAGCAGCTCCGGGGGGCAGACCGGGGAGCTGTTTTTT. The V call is TRBV9, the J call TRBJ2-2, with D possibly being TRBD2 (7 bases). The CDR3 has 14 amino acids. Per the germline V gene, CDR1 is SGDLS and CDR2 is YYNGEE. V lost 4 bases and J 5 bases, leaving 12 bases between the germline ends.

This chain links TRBV30 with TRBJ1-6; TRBD1 is a possible D gene (6 bases). V was trimmed by 3 bases and J by 7 bases, leaving 10 bases between them. The CDR3 is made up of 13 amino acids. CDR1 is GTSNPN, CDR2 SVGIG, per germline (reference sequence). The CDR3 DNA sequence: TGTGCCTGGAGCGGCCAGGGGAATTCACCCCTCCACTTT. This gives the protein CAWSGQGNSPLHF.

The rearrangement uses TRBV30 and TRBJ2-6; a possible D gene is TRBD1 (5 bases). The CDR3 covers 13 residues. Germline V CDR1 and CDR2: GTSNPN, SVGIG (reference sequence). CDR3 nucleotide sequence: TGTGCTACAGGTTTCTCTGGGGCCAACGTCCTGACTTTC. As protein: CATGFSGANVLTF.

Only a few counts were recorded for this clone. The CDR3 protein is CASSLTSGGAKDNEQFF. CDR3 nucleotide sequence: TGCGCCAGCAGCTTGACTAGCGGGGGGGCCAAGGACAATGAGCAGTTCTTC. The V call is TRBV5-1, the J call TRBJ2-1; 13 bases are shared with TRBD2. V dropped 1 base and J dropped 5; count of bases not matched to a gene: 6. Germline CDR1 SGHRS, CDR2 YFSETQ. The CDR3 is 17 amino acids.

This chain uses TRBV6-6 with TRBJ1-2, with D possibly matching TRBD1 (6 bases). The germline V gene has CDR1 MNHNY and CDR2 SVGAGI (reference sequence). V was shortened by 2 bases and J by 6 bases, with 13 bases between the two germline ends. CDR3 length equals 14 residues. The CDR3 DNA sequence: TGTGCCAGCAGTTACGGGTCCAGGGGTAATGGCTACACCTTC. It translates to CASSYGSRGNGYTF.

The gene calls are TRBV4-1 and TRBJ1-2; D uncertain. The CDR3 is made up of 14 amino acids. Trimming removed 3 bases from V and 3 bases from J, with 11 bases in between. Germline V gene sequence: CDR1 MGHRA, CDR2 YSYEKL. Here the CDR3 DNA reads TGCGCCAGCAGCCACACCCCCAGGTACTATGGCTACACCTTC. As protein: CASSHTPRYYGYTF.

The chain has TRBV28 and TRBJ1-5; tentative D call: TRBD1 (6 bases). This CDR3 has 16 amino acids. The germline V and J ends were trimmed by 2 bases and 9 bases, with 20 bases remaining between them. CDR1 and CDR2 from the germline V gene are MDHEN and SYDVKM. The CDR3 DNA sequence: TGTGCCAGCAGTTTACTGGGACACCGGGACGAGGCGCCCCAGCATTTT. It is translated as CASSLLGHRDEAPQHF.

J is TRBJ2-3 and V is TRBV27, with D possibly matching TRBD2 (6 bases). There are 13 residues in the CDR3. Germline V lookup: CDR1 MNHEY, CDR2 SMNVEV (reference sequence). V lost 5 bases and J 8 bases, leaving 14 bases between the germline ends. The CDR3 DNA follows: TGTGCCAGCAGTCCCGACGTGGGGGGTACGCAGTATTTT. Its protein is CASSPDVGGTQYF.

In the case of this clone: Mismatch with germline at one junction end may stem from a read error. CDR3 residues: CATHREYNRPQHF. DNA for the CDR3: TGCGCCACCCATCGGGAGTATAATCGGCCCCAGCATTTT. The J gene is TRBJ1-5, the V gene TRBV10-1; D unclear. The CDR3 has 13 amino acids. Looked up from germline, CDR1 is WNHNN and CDR2 is SYGVQD (reference sequence).

This clone was detected only a few times. The V call is TRBV2, the J call TRBJ1-1, with D hard to call. Germline V gene sequence: CDR1 SNHLY, CDR2 FYNNEI. The CDR3 sequence is 12 residues long. V was clipped by 6 bases and J by 5 bases, with 10 bases between them. CDR3 region: CASSGFGTEAFF. In DNA, the CDR3 is TGTGCCAGCAGCGGTTTCGGGACTGAAGCTTTCTTT.

This clone was observed a few times. The CDR3 region has the DNA TGTGCCAGTAGTGAAGGGACTCTGGGCACTGAAGCTTTCTTT. Protein product: CASSEGTLGTEAFF. The J gene is TRBJ1-1, the V gene TRBV19, with a possible D match to TRBD1 (5 bases). V lost 5 bases and J 4 bases, leaving 14 bases between the germline ends. The germline CDR1 and CDR2 sequences are LNHDA and SQIVND (reference sequence). CDR3 size: 14 residues.

The rearrangement links TRBV7-3 to TRBJ2-3, with TRBD2 matching 15 bases. The CDR3 is made up of 16 amino acids. Germline V gene sequence: CDR1 SGHTA, CDR2 FQGTGA. V shed 5 bases and J 4 bases; nucleotides not matched to a gene: 4. The CDR3 DNA follows: TGTGCCAGCAGCGGACGGACTAGCGGGGGGGCAGATACGCAGTATTTT. It encodes CASSGRTSGGADTQYF.

The chain employs TRBV10-2 and TRBJ1-3; the D is unclear. The V and J ends lost 4 bases and 0 bases respectively, with 10 bases between them. This CDR3 region has 15 residues. Germline CDR1 is WSHSY and CDR2 is SAAADI. DNA for the CDR3: TGCGCCAGCAGTGGTGGACGGGGCTCTGGAAACACCATATATTTT. Translated, it gives CASSGGRGSGNTIYF.

This chain connects TRBV9 to TRBJ1-3; D may be TRBD1 (5 bases). Germline loops: CDR1 SGDLS, CDR2 YYNGEE. The V end lost 0 bases, the J end lost 4 bases, and 11 bases lay between the germline ends. The CDR3 has 15 amino acids. The CDR3 protein is CASSVVSGLGNTIYF. Written as DNA, the CDR3 is TGTGCCAGCAGCGTAGTCTCAGGGTTAGGAAACACCATATATTTT.

The V and J genes are TRBV6-5 and TRBJ1-2; 7 bases line up with TRBD1. The V gene end was trimmed by 2 bases and the J gene end by 9 bases; junction bases not matched to a gene: 12. The CDR3 extends over 15 amino acids. Germline CDR1 reads MNHEY; CDR2 reads SVGAGI. CDR3 protein: CASSYSNRDRGSYTF. The CDR3 coding sequence is TGTGCCAGCAGTTACAGCAACCGGGACAGAGGGAGCTACACCTTC.

For this clone: Within the sample, other DNA sequences also encode this same CDR3. V gene TRBV5-1 combines with J gene TRBJ2-5; 8 positions match TRBD2. The J segment lost 4 bases and the V segment lost 3 bases, leaving 14 bases of the junction unmatched. The CDR3 contains 17 residues. Germline values: CDR1 SGHRS, CDR2 YFSETQ. The CDR3 loop is CASSWTGTGGDGETQYF. The CDR3 nucleotides are TGCGCCAGCAGCTGGACGGGTACGGGGGGGGACGGAGAGACCCAGTACTTC.

The rearrangement joins TRBV11-2 to TRBJ1-1; 7 nucleotides align to TRBD1. V dropped 1 base and J dropped 3; count of bases not matched to a gene: 8. This CDR3 region has 16 residues. Germline CDR1 reads SGHAT; CDR2 reads FQNNGV. CDR3 bases: TGTGCCAGCAGCTTAGGACAACGGGACAGAGACACTGAAGCTTTCTTT. It yields the protein CASSLGQRDRDTEAFF.

The V call is TRBV6-6, the J call TRBJ2-2; 8 bases align to TRBD2. The germline V gene has CDR1 MNHNY and CDR2 SVGAGI (reference sequence). CDR3 length: 15 amino acids. The trim removed 1 base at V and 6 bases at J, leaving 4 bases unmatched. CDR3 loop: CASSYLRGEAGELFF. CDR3 coding DNA: TGTGCCAGCAGTTACTTGCGGGGGGAGGCCGGGGAGCTGTTTTTT.

The rearrangement links TRBV11-2 to TRBJ2-2, with D possibly matching TRBD1 (5 bases). Germline-derived CDR1 and CDR2 are SGHAT and FQNNGV. V lost 4 bases and J 6 bases, leaving 15 bases between the germline ends. The CDR3 loop spans 15 amino acids. The CDR3 reads CASSSLQGISGELFF. The CDR3 bases are TGTGCCAGCAGCTCCCTCCAGGGCATCTCCGGGGAGCTGTTTTTT.

The chain combines TRBV6-5 with TRBJ2-1, with TRBD1 matching 9 bases. The CDR3 length is 16 residues. V was clipped by 2 bases and J by 5 bases; unmatched bases: 7. CDR1 is MNHEY and CDR2 is SVGAGI in the germline V gene. Here the CDR3 DNA reads TGTGCCAGCAGTTACAGCTGGGACAGGGTCCACAATGAGCAGTTCTTC. Encoded protein: CASSYSWDRVHNEQFF.

V and J are TRBV4-2 and TRBJ2-5; 9 bases are a match to TRBD2. V shed 5 bases and J 5 bases; nucleotides not matched to a gene: 9. This CDR3 comprises 15 residues. In germline, CDR1 is LGHNA, CDR2 YNFKEQ. In DNA, the CDR3 is TGTGCCAGCAGCTCCGGGGCGGGGGGGCTGGAGACCCAGTACTTC. The encoded protein is CASSSGAGGLETQYF.

The chain uses TRBV7-6 and TRBJ2-2; D gene unclear. Germline CDR1 and CDR2: SGHVS and FNYEAQ. CDR3 length: 14 residues. V was shortened by 8 bases and J by 2 bases, with 12 bases between the two germline ends. The CDR3 reads CASLEKLNTGELFF. The CDR3 DNA reads as TGTGCCAGCTTAGAGAAACTAAACACCGGGGAGCTGTTTTTT.

This clone was counted only a few times. The CDR3 loop reads CASRPPGLGTDTQYF. In DNA form, the CDR3 reads TGTGCCAGCAGGCCCCCAGGGTTGGGAACAGATACGCAGTATTTT. The rearrangement links TRBV7-9 to TRBJ2-3; D is perhaps TRBD1 (5 bases). The CDR3 has 15 amino acids. With 6 bases removed from V and 3 bases from J, the gap between germline ends came to 16 bases. Germline CDR1 is SEHNR and CDR2 is FQNEAQ (reference sequence). The entire variable domain, with the rest obtained from reference TRBV7-9 and TRBJ2-3, is as follows: DTGVSQNPRHKITKRGQNVTFRCDPISEHNRLYWYRQTLGQGPEFLTYFQNEAQLEKSRLLSDRFSAERPKGSFSTLEIQRTEQGDSAMYLCASRPPGLGTDTQYFGPGTRLTVL.

This clone was observed a few times. The J gene is TRBJ1-1, the V gene TRBV9; D possibly corresponds to TRBD1 (6 bases). Trimming removed 0 bases at V and 4 bases at J, with 13 bases between. The CDR3 is 15 residues long. Germline V lookup: CDR1 SGDLS, CDR2 YYNGEE. CDR3 amino acids: CASSVGLGAATEAFF. DNA of the CDR3: TGTGCCAGCAGCGTAGGTCTGGGGGCGGCCACTGAAGCTTTCTTT.

The V call is TRBV27, the J call TRBJ1-6; the D is unclear. Between the trimmed V and J ends, which lost 1 base and 7 bases, there was a span of 14 bases. Germline V gene data show CDR1 as MNHEY and CDR2 as SMNVEV (reference sequence). The length of the CDR3 is 16 residues. CDR3 in amino acids: CASSLFSTTRNSPLHF. The CDR3 DNA reads TGTGCCAGCAGTTTATTTTCGACGACACGAAATTCACCCCTCCACTTT.